These 21 T cell receptor beta chains originate from one sample sequenced in a study of T cells in Graves' hyperthyroidism and ophthalmopathy. RNA transcripts gave rise to amplified TCR beta CDR3 regions. HTBI primers were employed in a first-round RT-PCR of the TCR CDR3. TCRdb itself ran the multiplex PCR reads through MiXCR, one entry per CDR3 protein. The sample holds roughly 170,000 distinct CDR3 sequences, about 15% seen once. The specimen sequenced was blood. The receptors here all came from a woman aged 50 to 65 with Graves' hyperthyroidism.

In this sample, this clonotype turned up many times. V is TRBV2 and J is TRBJ1-5; TRBD1 might be the D (5 bases). V lost 8 bases to trimming and J lost 2 bases, with 19 bases between them. The CDR3 extends over 16 amino acids. The germline gives CDR1 SNHLY, CDR2 FYNNEI. CDR3: CASAVMVLGGNQPQHF. In nucleotides, the CDR3 is TGTGCCAGCGCCGTAATGGTGCTGGGGGGCAATCAGCCCCAGCATTTT.

The rearrangement links TRBV15 to TRBJ2-5, with unresolved D. This CDR3 has 14 residues. V was trimmed by 1 base and J by 2 bases, leaving 8 bases between them. The V gene's germline CDR1 is LNHNV and CDR2 YYDKDF (reference sequence). CDR3 sequence reads: CATSRGLLQETQYF. Written as DNA, the CDR3 is TGTGCCACCAGCAGAGGTCTGCTTCAAGAGACCCAGTACTTC.

This clonotype was counted between two and nine times. This may come from a read error, since a much larger clone is one base off. CDR3 region: CASSQDQNSEAFF. In DNA form, the CDR3 reads TGTGCCAGCAGCCAAGATCAGAACAGTGAAGCTTTCTTT. The J gene is TRBJ1-1, the V gene TRBV3-1; D is uncertain. Per the germline V gene, CDR1 is LGHDT and CDR2 is YNNKEL (reference sequence). CDR3 length equals 13 residues.

This clonotype was seen ten or more times. The chain uses TRBV7-9 and TRBJ2-3, with D hard to call. The germline CDR1 and CDR2 sequences are SEHNR and FQNEAQ (reference sequence). This CDR3 contains 14 residues. V was shortened by 0 bases and J by 2 bases, with 6 bases between the two germline ends. The CDR3 protein is CASSLAQITDTQYF. The DNA of the CDR3 is TGTGCCAGCAGCTTAGCCCAAATCACAGATACGCAGTATTTT.

This clonotype was recorded at least ten times. The genes are TRBV9 and TRBJ2-5; 11 bases fit TRBD2. The CDR3 has 16 residues. In germline, CDR1 is SGDLS, CDR2 YYNGEE. Trimming at V came to 0 bases and at J to 2 bases, leaving 3 bases not matched to a gene. DNA of the CDR3: TGTGCCAGCAGCGTAGGGTCTAGCGGGGGGCAAGAGACCCAGTACTTC. As protein: CASSVGSSGGQETQYF.

This clonotype has a count of ten or more. The V gene is TRBV6-1, the J gene TRBJ2-3; D is possibly TRBD1 (6 bases). Germline-derived CDR1 and CDR2 are MNHNS and SASEGT. The CDR3 has 14 amino acids. V was clipped by 1 base and J by 3 bases, with 8 bases between them. The CDR3 region has the DNA TGTGCCAGCAGTGAAGGGACAGAAACAGATACGCAGTATTTT. Translated, it gives CASSEGTETDTQYF.

The chain has TRBV27 and TRBJ2-3; 13 bases match TRBD2. The J segment lost 5 bases and the V segment lost 4 bases, leaving 9 bases of the junction unmatched. CDR1 is MNHEY and CDR2 is SMNVEV in the germline V gene (reference sequence). The CDR3 is 17 residues long. CDR3 protein: CASSSQLAGGSGDTQYF. CDR3 coding DNA: TGTGCCAGCAGTTCCCAACTAGCGGGGGGGTCAGGAGATACGCAGTATTTT.

This clonotype has more than one count but fewer than ten. The rearrangement uses TRBV15 and TRBJ1-2, with a weak D call TRBD1 (5 bases). Looked up from germline, CDR1 is LNHNV and CDR2 is YYDKDF (reference sequence). This CDR3 has 15 residues. The germline V and J ends were trimmed by 1 base and 0 bases, with 9 bases remaining between them. DNA for the CDR3: TGTGCCACCAGCAGAGGGATAGGGGCTAACTATGGCTACACCTTC. This gives the protein CATSRGIGANYGYTF.

This clonotype occurred many times. V usage is TRBV11-2 and J usage is TRBJ2-7; D not resolved. The germline CDR1 and CDR2 sequences are SGHAT and FQNNGV. CDR3 size: 14 residues. Trimming removed 0 bases from V and 0 bases from J, with 6 bases in between. In DNA, the CDR3 is TGTGCCAGCAGCTTAGAGCGGCACTCCTACGAGCAGTACTTC. Translating it yields CASSLERHSYEQYF.

This clonotype showed up many times. The J gene is TRBJ1-5, the V gene TRBV6-5; possibly TRBD1 for D (6 bases). The CDR3 has 14 amino acids. V was cut by 2 bases and J by 3 bases, with 8 bases left in between. The germline V gene has CDR1 MNHEY and CDR2 SVGAGI. This CDR3 is CASSYGGPNQPQHF. The CDR3 bases are TGTGCCAGCAGTTACGGGGGCCCCAATCAGCCCCAGCATTTT.

Concerning this clonotype: An end of the junction differs from the germline gene, which may be a read error. The chain recombines TRBV19 with TRBJ2-1; D uncertain. Germline V gene data show CDR1 as LNHDA and CDR2 as SQIVND (reference sequence). The CDR3 length is 13 residues. The CDR3 loop reads CASSIGSGDEQLF. The CDR3 DNA follows: TGTGCCAGTAGTATTGGCTCCGGCGATGAGCAGCTCTTC.

V gene TRBV28 combines with J gene TRBJ2-1; D remains ambiguous. CDR1 and CDR2 from the germline V gene are MDHEN and SYDVKM. Between the trimmed V and J ends, which lost 11 bases and 9 bases, there was a span of 17 bases. The CDR3 loop spans 12 amino acids. In DNA form, the CDR3 reads TGTGCCGGAAGCGTGACCCTCTCTGAGCAGTTCTTC. Protein sequence: CAGSVTLSEQFF.

Ten or more counts support this clonotype. The gene calls are TRBV2 and TRBJ2-7, with 9 bases identical to TRBD1. This CDR3 has 18 amino acids. J gave up 5 bases and V 6 bases, and 20 bases lay outside the gene matches. Germline assignment: CDR1 SNHLY and CDR2 FYNNEI. The CDR3 reads CASRGPLAPGTGYDEQYF. CDR3 coding DNA: TGTGCCAGCAGGGGCCCTCTCGCCCCCGGGACAGGGTACGACGAGCAGTACTTC.

This clonotype turned up a few times. A much bigger clone sits one base away, suggesting this may be a read error. This sequence joins TRBV18 and TRBJ2-7; D remains unclear. The V gene lost 2 bases and the J gene lost 6 bases, with 14 bases spanning the gap. This CDR3 is 14 amino acids long. Germline-derived CDR1 and CDR2 are KGHSH and LQKENI. The DNA of the CDR3 is TGTGCCAGCTCACCAACCGGGCCGAACTGCGAGCAGTACTTC. Translated: CASSPTGPNCEQYF. Looking up the rest from reference TRBV18 and TRBJ2-7 gives the full variable domain: NAGVMQNPRHLVRRRGQEARLRCSPMKGHSHVYWYRQLPEEGLKFMVYLQKENIIDESGMPKERFSAEFPKEGPSILRIQQVVRGDSAAYFCASSPTGPNCEQYFGPGTRLTVT.

This clonotype was observed a few times. V is TRBV5-1 and J is TRBJ1-2; 9 bases agree with TRBD1. This CDR3 is 15 amino acids long. After removal of 4 bases from V and 8 bases from J, the junction contained 12 bases not matched to a gene. Germline V gene sequence: CDR1 SGHRS, CDR2 YFSETQ. CDR3 sequence (DNA): TGCGCCAGCAGCGCCTACCGGGACAGGGATGGCGGCTACACCTTC. Encoded protein: CASSAYRDRDGGYTF.

DNA for the CDR3: TGTGCCAGCAGCCAAGATGTTAGGGGGGCCTCGTTCAATGAGCAGTTCTTC. Translating gives CASSQDVRGASFNEQFF. The V call is TRBV4-2, the J call TRBJ2-1; D tentatively reads TRBD1 or TRBD2 (6 bases each). This CDR3 region has 17 residues. Between the trimmed V and J ends, which lost 0 bases and 6 bases, there was a span of 18 bases. Per the germline V gene, CDR1 is LGHNA and CDR2 is YNFKEQ.

This clonotype was observed many times. This chain links TRBV5-1 with TRBJ1-4; D might be TRBD1 (5 bases). CDR1 SGHRS and CDR2 YFSETQ come from the germline V gene. The CDR3 has 16 residues. V was cut by 4 bases and J by 4 bases, with 17 bases left in between. CDR3 region: CASSTGPSINNEKLFF. The CDR3, as DNA: TGCGCCAGCAGCACGGGACCGTCGATCAATAATGAAAAACTGTTTTTT.

The chain employs TRBV24-1 and TRBJ1-2, with 11 bases lining up with TRBD1. V was pared by 4 bases and J by 6 bases, with 9 bases of the junction left unmatched. CDR1 is KGHDR, CDR2 SFDVKD, per germline. CDR3 size: 16 residues. This CDR3 is CATSDNAGTGGDGYTF. CDR3 sequence (DNA): TGTGCCACCAGTGACAATGCCGGGACAGGGGGTGATGGCTACACCTTC.

CDR3 nucleotide sequence: TGTGCCAGCAGTTACCGCGTCATGGCCGAGCAGTACTTC. It encodes CASSYRVMAEQYF. The V gene is TRBV6-2 or TRBV6-3, the J gene TRBJ2-7; D unclear. Germline CDR1 reads MNHEY; CDR2 reads SVGEGT. V lost 2 bases, J lost 6 bases, and 11 bases lay in between. The CDR3 spans 13 residues.

There are many counts of this clonotype. This chain uses TRBV2 with TRBJ2-2, with D possibly being TRBD1 (6 bases). Trimming removed 5 bases from V and 9 bases from J, with 22 bases in between. The CDR3 is 16 residues long. Germline CDR1 is SNHLY and CDR2 is FYNNEI. The CDR3 loop reads CASSYRDLGAGRELFF. The CDR3 DNA is TGTGCCAGCAGTTACCGGGACCTGGGGGCGGGTCGGGAGCTGTTTTTT. Supplemented by reference TRBV2 and TRBJ2-2, the full variable domain reads EPEVTQTPSHQVTQMGQEVILRCVPISNHLYFYWYRQILGQKVEFLVSFYNNEISEKSEIFDDQFSVERPDGSNFTLKIRSTKLEDSAMYFCASSYRDLGAGRELFFGEGSRLTVL.

This chain links TRBV28 with TRBJ1-1; D is ambiguous. Germline lookup yields CDR1 MDHEN and CDR2 SYDVKM. The ends were cut back, 6 bases at V and 5 bases at J, with 10 bases in the middle. This CDR3 has 12 amino acids. The CDR3 is CASREQETEAFF. For the CDR3, the DNA is TGTGCCAGCAGGGAACAAGAGACTGAAGCTTTCTTT.